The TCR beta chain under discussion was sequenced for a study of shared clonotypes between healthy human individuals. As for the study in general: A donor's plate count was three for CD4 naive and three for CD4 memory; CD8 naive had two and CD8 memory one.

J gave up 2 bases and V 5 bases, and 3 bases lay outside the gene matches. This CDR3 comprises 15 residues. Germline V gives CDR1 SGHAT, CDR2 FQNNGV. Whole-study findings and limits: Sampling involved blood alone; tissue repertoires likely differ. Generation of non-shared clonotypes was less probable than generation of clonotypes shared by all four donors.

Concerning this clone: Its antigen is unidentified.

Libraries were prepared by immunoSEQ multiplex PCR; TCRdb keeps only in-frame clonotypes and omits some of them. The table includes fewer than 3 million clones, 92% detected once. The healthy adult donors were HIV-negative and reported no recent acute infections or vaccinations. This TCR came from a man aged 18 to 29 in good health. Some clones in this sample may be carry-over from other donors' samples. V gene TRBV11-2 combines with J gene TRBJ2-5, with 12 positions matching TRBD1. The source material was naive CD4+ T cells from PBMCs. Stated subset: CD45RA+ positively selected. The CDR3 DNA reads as TGTGCCAGCAGCCTGGGACAGGGGGCTCAAGAGACCCAGTACTTC. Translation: CASSLGQGAQETQYF.